Listed below are T cell receptor beta chains from one sample, sequenced in a study of cytomegalovirus exposure and HLA in healthy donors. Produced via immunoSEQ multiplex PCR; TCRdb's table is partial and in-frame only. This repertoire shows 250,000 to 350,000 clones, just over 85% found once; its top ten account for about 0.8%. Sequenced material: PBMCs. The source of these receptors is a woman under 30 in good health and CMV-seronegative. Each CDR3 is given with its conserved first and last residue. The D gene is left open where the match is weak. Size is omitted from some rows. Given values are once, few, many or a class for expanded clones.

v_gene	abundance	d_gene	len	j_gene	CDR3aa	CDR3nt
TRBV15	-	TRBD1	17	TRBJ2-7	CATSRDLRGQGTYEQYF	TGTGCCACCAGCAGAGATCTGCGGGGACAGGGGACCTACGAGCAGTACTTC
TRBV28	-	TRBD1	13	TRBJ1-2	CAITGGGGYGYTF	TGTGCCATCACAGGGGGGGGAGGCTATGGCTACACCTTC
TRBV27	-	TRBD1	13	TRBJ1-2	CATSARGDYGYTF	TGTGCCACCAGCGCCAGGGGGGACTATGGCTACACCTTC
TRBV2	-	-	12	TRBJ1-3	CASSERGAGHQF	TGTGCCAGCAGTGAGCGGGGGGCGGGACACCAGTTT
TRBV7-9	-	-	15	TRBJ2-7	CASSGDRQYSYEQYF	TGTGCCAGCAGCGGCGACCGACAGTACTCCTACGAGCAGTACTTC
TRBV5-4	-	TRBD1	16	TRBJ2-2	CASSPRQGPNTGELFF	TGTGCCAGCAGCCCTCGACAGGGGCCAAACACCGGGGAGCTGTTTTTT
TRBV4-1	-	TRBD2	15	TRBJ2-7	CASSLTSGRSYEQYF	TGCGCCAGCAGCCTGACTAGCGGGAGATCCTACGAGCAGTACTTC
TRBV6-4	-	-	13	TRBJ2-3	CASSDGLTDTQYF	TGTGCCAGCAGTGATGGGCTAACAGATACGCAGTATTTT
TRBV5-6	-	-	11	TRBJ2-2	CASSWQGELFF	TGTGCCAGCAGCTGGCAGGGGGAGCTGTTTTTT
TRBV5-4	-	TRBD2	18	TRBJ2-3	CASSWMTSGRASTDTQYF	TGTGCCAGCAGCTGGATGACTAGCGGGAGGGCCTCGACAGATACGCAGTATTTT
TRBV6-5	-	-	12	TRBJ2-7	CASSPGKDEQYF	TGTGCCAGCAGCCCCGGGAAGGACGAGCAGTACTTC
TRBV6-5	-	-	15	TRBJ1-2	CASSYSFSSMNGYTF	TGTGCCAGCAGTTACTCGTTTTCCAGTATGAATGGCTACACCTTC
TRBV28	once	-	15	TRBJ2-4	CASTPHREAKNIQYF	TGTGCCAGCACTCCCCACAGAGAAGCCAAAAACATTCAGTACTTC
TRBV6-5	-	-	13	TRBJ2-2	CASTEENTGELFF	TGTGCCAGCACCGAGGAAAACACCGGGGAGCTGTTTTTT
TRBV2	-	TRBD1	13	TRBJ2-7	CASSWDRAYEQYF	TGTGCCAGCAGTTGGGACAGGGCCTACGAGCAGTACTTC
TRBV18	-	TRBD1	17	TRBJ2-2	CASSHNTQGIGTGELFF	TGTGCCAGCTCCCACAACACACAGGGGATAGGCACCGGGGAGCTGTTTTTT
TRBV18	-	-	14	TRBJ2-7	CASTTQGDSYEQYF	TGTGCCAGCACGACCCAGGGTGACTCCTACGAGCAGTACTTC
TRBV15	-	TRBD1	15	TRBJ2-7	CATSIVRGHLYEQYF	TGTGCCACCAGCATCGTCAGGGGGCACCTCTACGAGCAGTACTTC
TRBV27	-	-	15	TRBJ2-7	CASSFLWDSTYEQYF	TGTGCCAGCAGTTTTTTATGGGACTCGACCTACGAGCAGTACTTC
TRBV18	once	-	13	TRBJ2-5	CASSRAGEETQYF	TGTGCCAGCTCACGGGCAGGGGAAGAGACCCAGTACTTC
TRBV6-6	-	-	13	TRBJ1-1	CASSYTENTEAFF	TGTGCCAGCAGTTACACAGAGAACACTGAAGCTTTCTTT
TRBV29-1	-	TRBD1	14	TRBJ2-7	CSVEDWDSPYEQYF	TGCAGCGTTGAAGATTGGGACAGCCCCTACGAGCAGTACTTC
TRBV18	-	TRBD2	16	TRBJ2-3	CASSPILLAGEDTQYF	TGTGCCAGCTCACCAATACTTCTAGCGGGGGAAGATACGCAGTATTTT
TRBV9	-	TRBD2	18	TRBJ2-2	CASSVERGTTLNTGELFF	TGTGCCAGCAGCGTAGAGAGAGGGACTACCCTGAACACCGGGGAGCTGTTTTTT
TRBV5-1	-	-	14	TRBJ1-2	CASSLALGAYGYTF	TGCGCCAGCAGCTTGGCCTTAGGGGCCTATGGCTACACCTTC
TRBV9	-	-	14	TRBJ1-2	CASSRRGLEGGYTF	TGTGCCAGCAGCCGACGAGGGTTGGAAGGGGGCTACACCTTC
TRBV18	-	TRBD2	15	TRBJ2-7	CASSLMGTSSDEQYF	TGTGCCAGCTCACTTATGGGGACTAGCAGCGACGAGCAGTACTTC
TRBV28	-	TRBD2	16	TRBJ2-7	CASIGPSGWDSYEQYF	TGTGCCAGCATCGGTCCTAGCGGGTGGGACTCCTACGAGCAGTACTTC
TRBV4-1	-	TRBD1	16	TRBJ1-1	CASSATGGGLDTEAFF	TGCGCCAGCAGCGCAACAGGGGGGGGCTTGGACACTGAAGCTTTCTTT
TRBV5-1	-	TRBD2	16	TRBJ2-1	CASSFLGTSGDNEQFF	TGCGCCAGCAGCTTCCTCGGGACTAGCGGGGACAATGAGCAGTTCTTC
TRBV7-7	-	-	15	TRBJ2-2	CASSLHTPNTGELFF	TGTGCTAGCAGCTTACACACCCCGAACACCGGGGAGCTGTTTTTT
TRBV11-2	-	-	15	TRBJ2-1	CASSRGDSRDGEQFF	TGTGCCAGCAGCCGAGGGGACTCCAGAGACGGTGAGCAGTTCTTC
TRBV5-4	-	TRBD1	16	TRBJ1-2	CASSPRGQRFNYGYTF	TGTGCCAGCAGCCCGCGGGGACAGAGATTTAACTATGGCTACACCTTC
TRBV14	few	TRBD2	15	TRBJ2-2	CASNLAGGGTGELFF	TGTGCCAGCAACCTAGCGGGAGGCGGCACCGGGGAGCTGTTTTTT
TRBV18	-	TRBD2	16	TRBJ2-7	CASSPRILAVRDEQYF	TGTGCCAGCTCACCGCGGATTCTAGCGGTGCGGGACGAGCAGTACTTC
TRBV7-2	few	TRBD1	13	TRBJ2-7	CASSLTGAYEQYF	TGTGCCAGCAGCTTAACAGGGGCCTACGAGCAGTACTTC
TRBV7-2	-	-	15	TRBJ2-2	CASSQRGLNTGELFF	TGTGCCAGCAGCCAAAGGGGACTCAACACCGGGGAGCTGTTTTTT
TRBV7-2	once	-	17	TRBJ1-1	CASSPPGRGYPNTEAFF	TGTGCCAGCAGCCCCCCCGGCAGGGGTTACCCCAACACTGAAGCTTTCTTT
TRBV28	-	-	16	TRBJ1-2	CASSQSSRTAEDGYTF	TGTGCCAGCAGTCAATCATCACGGACAGCCGAGGATGGCTACACCTTC
TRBV5-6	-	TRBD1	15	TRBJ1-1	CASSGDRVWNTEAFF	TGTGCCAGCAGCGGGGACAGGGTTTGGAACACTGAAGCTTTCTTT
TRBV2	-	TRBD2	15	TRBJ2-7	CASSPLLAGADEQYF	TGTGCCAGCAGTCCTCTTCTAGCGGGAGCTGACGAGCAGTACTTC